This TCR beta chain was found in a study of T cells expressing NK-cell markers. One entry per CDR3 protein, without DNA, is what TCRdb gives after re-calling the 5' RACE reads. The data show about 460,000 distinct CDR3 sequences, and the top ten clones hold about 1.5%. The CDR3 length is 15 residues. The source is a woman aged 45-65 years in good health. Sequencing used blood T cells: a sorted CD56 or NKG2C T cell subset, CD4+ or CD8+ T cells, or bulk PBMC T cells (not recorded which). The V gene is TRBV12-3 or TRBV12-4, the J gene TRBJ2-1; TCRdb gives TRBD2 as the D gene, but with no DNA this cannot be confirmed. CDR3 amino acids: CASIGGTALYNEQFF.